This T cell receptor beta chain was sequenced for a study of blood T cell repertoires in COVID-19. As handled by the study authors: Nucleated cell number was recorded as an estimate derived from reference gene primer amplification. TCRdb keeps only in-frame clones here, not all; method: immunoSEQ multiplex PCR. The DNA was the basis for D and trimming; V, J and clone size are from that table. This table holds some 300,000 clones, 70% to 90% found once. This CDR3 has 14 amino acids. Germline CDR1 reads DFQATT; CDR2 reads SNEGSKA (reference sequence). V dropped 3 bases and J dropped 0 bases, with 10 bases sitting between them.

The clonotype was recovered from a young woman who had recovered from COVID-19. Sequenced: peripheral blood. The chain couples TRBV20-1 to TRBJ2-3; D gene uncertain. The CDR3 region has the DNA TGCAGTGCTAGTAGCCCTACTAGCACAGATACGCAGTATTTT. Residues: CSASSPTSTDTQYF.